These T cell receptor beta chains were read from a single sample in a study of shared clonotypes between healthy human individuals. Some clones are missing from TCRdb's copy, which holds only in-frame ones; the method was immunoSEQ multiplex PCR. This table holds roughly 2.6 million clones, over 85% found once. The specimen was naive CD4+ T cells sorted from blood. Receptor source: a young man in good health. The CDR3 runs from the conserved cysteine through the conserved F or W. Fields, in order: CDR3 DNA, CDR3 protein, D gene, J gene, V gene. A D gene is named only where the DNA matches it firmly.

cdr3_nt: TGTGCCAGCAGCATGGGACTGGACAATGAGCAGTTCTTC; cdr3_aa: CASSMGLDNEQFF; d_call: NA; j_call: TRBJ2-1; v_call: TRBV7-3
cdr3_nt: TGCGCCAGCAGCGGGGGACGGAGCACAGATACGCAGTATTTT; cdr3_aa: CASSGGRSTDTQYF; d_call: NA; j_call: TRBJ2-3; v_call: TRBV5-1
cdr3_nt: TGTGCCAGTAGTATGCCCCTCCTAGCGGGAGGGCCCTCGTTCGGCGAGCAGTACTTC; cdr3_aa: CASSMPLLAGGPSFGEQYF; d_call: TRBD2; j_call: TRBJ2-7; v_call: TRBV19
cdr3_nt: TGTGCCACCATGGAACAAGCAACTAATGAAAAACTGTTTTTT; cdr3_aa: CATMEQATNEKLFF; d_call: NA; j_call: TRBJ1-4; v_call: TRBV7-9
cdr3_nt: TGTGCCAGTAGTATAGGGCCCAGCACAGATACGCAGTATTTT; cdr3_aa: CASSIGPSTDTQYF; d_call: NA; j_call: TRBJ2-3; v_call: TRBV19
cdr3_nt: TGCGCCAGCAGCTTACCAGGGGCCAACTCCTACGAGCAGTACTTC; cdr3_aa: CASSLPGANSYEQYF; d_call: NA; j_call: TRBJ2-7; v_call: TRBV5-1
cdr3_nt: TGTGCCAGCTCACCAGAGGGGGGCGTAATGACAATCTATGGCTACACCTTC; cdr3_aa: CASSPEGGVMTIYGYTF; d_call: NA; j_call: TRBJ1-2; v_call: TRBV18
cdr3_nt: TGTGCCAGCAGCTCCCCCAAGACAGGGGGCCCCTCTAGCTACGAGCAGTACTTC; cdr3_aa: CASSSPKTGGPSSYEQYF; d_call: TRBD1; j_call: TRBJ2-7; v_call: TRBV9
cdr3_nt: TGTGCCACCACTGAACTTATGGACAGGGCGAACACTGAAGCTTTCTTT; cdr3_aa: CATTELMDRANTEAFF; d_call: TRBD1; j_call: TRBJ1-1; v_call: TRBV15
cdr3_nt: TGTGCCAGCAGCTTGGGGTGGGGCGATGAGCAGTTCTTC; cdr3_aa: CASSLGWGDEQFF; d_call: NA; j_call: TRBJ2-1; v_call: TRBV11-3
cdr3_nt: TGTGCCTGGAGTACTGACAGGGGGGGTCAGCCCCAGCATTTT; cdr3_aa: CAWSTDRGGQPQHF; d_call: TRBD1; j_call: TRBJ1-5; v_call: TRBV30
cdr3_nt: TGTGCCAGCAGCTTGGCCCCGTCAGTAGTTGGCTCTGAAGCTTTCTTT; cdr3_aa: CASSLAPSVVGSEAFF; d_call: NA; j_call: TRBJ1-1; v_call: TRBV5-4
cdr3_nt: TGTGCCAGCAGTTGGGGGGGACAAACAAACACTGAAGCTTTCTTT; cdr3_aa: CASSWGGQTNTEAFF; d_call: NA; j_call: TRBJ1-1; v_call: TRBV28
cdr3_nt: TGTGCCAGCAGCTTGTGGGCCTATAATTCACCCCTCCACTTT; cdr3_aa: CASSLWAYNSPLHF; d_call: NA; j_call: TRBJ1-6; v_call: TRBV5-4
cdr3_nt: TGTGCCAGCAGTTTAAAGGGTAGTTGGTCCTCCGGGACCCAGTACTTC; cdr3_aa: CASSLKGSWSSGTQYF; d_call: NA; j_call: TRBJ2-5; v_call: TRBV28